Each of the 16 T cell receptor beta chains below was sequenced from the same sample in a study of ipilimumab plus nivolumab after autologous stem cell transplantation. TCRdb's copy holds only in-frame clones and misses some; the assay was immunoSEQ multiplex PCR. The sample consists of 40,000 to 45,000 clones, over 90% of them appearing once. The sample in question was PBMCs, obtained in a trial of ipilimumab plus nivolumab as post-transplant consolidation. The source of these receptors is a male donor with multiple myeloma.

The rearrangement uses TRBV13 and TRBJ2-7; 9 bases agree with TRBD2. The CDR3 runs to 14 residues. V was pared by 3 bases and J by 6 bases, with 6 bases of the junction left unmatched. CDR1 and CDR2 from the germline V gene are PRHDT and FYEKMQ (reference sequence). CDR3 DNA: TGTGCCAGCAGCTTTCTAGCGGGGTCACGCGAGCAGTACTTC. This codes for CASSFLAGSREQYF.

The chain recombines TRBV18 with TRBJ2-1; D is ambiguous. This CDR3 has 14 amino acids. Germline-derived CDR1 and CDR2 are KGHSH and LQKENI. V was clipped by 3 bases and J by 5 bases, with 11 bases between them. The CDR3 sequence is CASSPLGINNEQFF. The DNA for the CDR3 is TGTGCCAGCTCACCTCTGGGCATCAACAATGAGCAGTTCTTC.

V is TRBV7-7 and J is TRBJ2-1, with D tentatively TRBD2 (5 bases). V lost 5 bases, J lost 9 bases, and 17 bases lay in between. CDR1 is SSHAT, CDR2 FNYEAQ, per germline (reference sequence). CDR3 size: 14 residues. Here the CDR3 reads CASSPHVGEGEQFF. The CDR3 DNA sequence: TGTGCCAGCAGCCCCCACGTCGGGGAAGGTGAGCAGTTCTTC.

This chain uses TRBV6-5 with TRBJ2-7; D is perhaps TRBD1 (5 bases). The CDR3 runs 14 residues. V was trimmed by 5 bases and J by 2 bases, leaving 13 bases between them. CDR1 MNHEY and CDR2 SVGAGI come from the germline V gene. The CDR3 loop reads CASSPAAGPYEQYF. The CDR3 coding sequence is TGTGCCAGCAGTCCCGCGGCAGGGCCCTACGAGCAGTACTTC.

The chain has TRBV29-1 and TRBJ1-4; a weak D match, TRBD1 (5 bases). The CDR3 is made up of 13 amino acids. Per germline, CDR1 SQVTM and CDR2 ANQGSEA. V was shortened by 6 bases and J by 0 bases, with 8 bases between the two germline ends. The CDR3 nucleotides read TGCAGCGTGCGGGGGTCAACTAATGAAAAACTGTTTTTT. It translates to CSVRGSTNEKLFF. The full variable domain, its missing parts supplied by reference TRBV29-1 and TRBJ1-4, is SAVISQKPSRDICQRGTSLTIQCQVDSQVTMMFWYRQQPGQSLTLIATANQGSEATYESGFVIDKFPISRPNLTFSTLTVSNMSPEDSSIYLCSVRGSTNEKLFFGSGTQLSVL.

This chain uses TRBV6-6 with TRBJ2-7, with a tentative D call TRBD1 (6 bases). The CDR3 runs to 15 residues. Germline V lookup: CDR1 MNHNY, CDR2 SVGAGI (reference sequence). With 6 bases removed from V and 3 bases from J, the gap between germline ends came to 18 bases. The CDR3 region has the DNA TGTGCCAGCAGGCTACAGGGTGGGTCTTACTACGAGCAGTACTTC. It specifies CASRLQGGSYYEQYF.

The chain is built from TRBV9 and TRBJ2-1; D remains unclear. This CDR3 is built from 15 residues. In germline, CDR1 is SGDLS, CDR2 YYNGEE. V dropped 0 bases and J dropped 2 bases, with 9 bases sitting between them. CDR3 protein: CASSVERVTYNEQFF. The DNA for the CDR3 is TGTGCCAGCAGCGTAGAAAGGGTAACCTACAATGAGCAGTTCTTC.

This clone showed up just once. The J gene is TRBJ2-7, the V gene TRBV4-3; D uncertain. The CDR3 length is 14 residues. V was cut by 4 bases and J by 3 bases, with 13 bases left in between. Germline lookup yields CDR1 LGHNA and CDR2 YSLEER. CDR3 in DNA: TGCGCCAGCAGCCGCCAGGCCCAGGACTACGAGCAGTACTTC. This sequence encodes CASSRQAQDYEQYF.

The chain combines TRBV11-2 with TRBJ2-2; D gene unclear. The CDR3 covers 13 residues. Trimming left V 3 bases short and J 2 bases short, with 4 bases between. Per germline, CDR1 SGHAT and CDR2 FQNNGV. DNA of the CDR3: TGTGCCAGCAGCTTTTCAAACACCGGGGAGCTGTTTTTT. This gives the protein CASSFSNTGELFF. Drawing the rest from reference TRBV11-2 and TRBJ2-2, the complete variable domain is EAGVAQSPRYKIIEKRQSVAFWCNPISGHATLYWYQQILGQGPKLLIQFQNNGVVDDSQLPKDRFSAERLKGVDSTLKIQPAKLEDSAVYLCASSFSNTGELFFGEGSRLTVL.

The chain links TRBV6-6 to TRBJ2-2, with a tentative D call TRBD1 (6 bases). Trimming cost V 6 bases and J 2 bases, with 16 bases left between them. CDR1 and CDR2 (germline): MNHNY, SVGAGI (reference sequence). The CDR3 length is 16 residues. CDR3 sequence reads: CASSPTRQANTGELFF. Here the CDR3 DNA reads TGTGCCAGCAGCCCTACCCGACAGGCCAACACCGGGGAGCTGTTTTTT.

V is TRBV5-4 and J is TRBJ1-1; no clear D gene. Trimming cost V 4 bases and J 4 bases, with 14 bases left between them. The CDR3 extends over 14 amino acids. Germline lookup yields CDR1 SGHNT and CDR2 YYREEE (reference sequence). Here the CDR3 reads CASSPTGLGTEAFF. DNA of the CDR3: TGTGCCAGCAGCCCAACGGGCCTAGGCACTGAAGCTTTCTTT.

This chain uses TRBV19 with TRBJ1-1; D may be TRBD1 (5 bases). The CDR3 covers 13 residues. Trimming removed 2 bases at V and 5 bases at J, with 9 bases between. Germline V lookup: CDR1 LNHDA, CDR2 SQIVND (reference sequence). For the CDR3, the DNA is TGTGCCAGTAGTATAAGGGGCGTGACTGAAGCTTTCTTT. It codes for CASSIRGVTEAFF.

This chain uses TRBV29-1 with TRBJ2-5; TRBD2 aligns across 7 bases. Unmatched junction bases numbered 17, after V lost 1 base and J lost 9 bases. The CDR3 is 16 residues long. Looked up from germline, CDR1 is SQVTM and CDR2 is ANQGSEA. CDR3 amino acids: CSVEGGEGSKRLAQYF. The CDR3 DNA follows: TGCAGCGTTGAAGGTGGGGAGGGGTCGAAGAGATTGGCCCAGTACTTC.

The V gene is TRBV5-1, the J gene TRBJ2-3; 8 positions match TRBD2. Germline CDR1 and CDR2: SGHRS and YFSETQ. The V segment lost 4 bases and the J segment 0 bases; nucleotides outside the gene matches: 4. There are 15 residues in the CDR3. The CDR3 coding sequence is TGCGCCAGCAGCCTCGGACTAGCAAGCACAGATACGCAGTATTTT. Translating it yields CASSLGLASTDTQYF. The variable domain in full, with the rest retrieved from reference TRBV5-1 and TRBJ2-3, is KAGVTQTPRYLIKTRGQQVTLSCSPISGHRSVSWYQQTPGQGLQFLFEYFSETQRNKGNFPGRFSGRQFSNSRSEMNVSTLELGDSALYLCASSLGLASTDTQYFGPGTRLTVL.

The CDR3 bases are TGTGCCAGCAGCTTGGACCACGGAGGGATTAACTATGGCTACACCTTC. Protein sequence: CASSLDHGGINYGYTF. This chain uses TRBV5-8 with TRBJ1-2; D gene ambiguous. The germline V gene has CDR1 SGHTS and CDR2 YDEGEE. V lost 0 bases to trimming and J lost 1 base, with 13 bases between them. The CDR3 extends over 16 amino acids.

V is TRBV28 and J is TRBJ1-2; D is undetermined. The CDR3 is 13 residues long. Germline V CDR1 and CDR2: MDHEN, SYDVKM. V was shortened by 4 bases and J by 2 bases, with 8 bases between the two germline ends. CDR3 in DNA: TGTGCCAGCAGTTCCGGAAGGAACTATGGCTACACCTTC. This encodes CASSSGRNYGYTF.